The clone carrying this T cell receptor (beta chain) was seen many times. What it binds is unknown. V shed 0 bases and J shed 8 bases, with 14 bases lying between them. The CDR3 totals 14 residues. CDR1 and CDR2 (germline): SGDLS, YYNGEE. This specimen comes from a study of neurological immune-mediated disorders. Study context: Multiple sclerosis patients numbered some 35, with approximately 31 relapsing-remitting and 3 secondary progressive. Study results and caveats: Whereas HTLV-1-associated myelopathy showed the most TCR clonal expansion, multiple sclerosis showed the least, with levels below those of healthy controls.

Via MiXCR, TCRdb re-called the 5' RACE reads, giving one row per CDR3 protein. The sample has about 26,000 distinct CDR3 sequences; about 3.1% are singletons. Sequenced: PBMCs. The TCR originated in a woman in her 30s with multiple sclerosis. This rearrangement joins TRBV9 to TRBJ1-2, with D possibly TRBD1 on 6 matching bases. This chain's CDR3 is CASSVGPGAEGYTF. In nucleotides, the CDR3 is TGTGCCAGCAGCGTAGGTCCAGGGGCAGAGGGCTACACCTTC.